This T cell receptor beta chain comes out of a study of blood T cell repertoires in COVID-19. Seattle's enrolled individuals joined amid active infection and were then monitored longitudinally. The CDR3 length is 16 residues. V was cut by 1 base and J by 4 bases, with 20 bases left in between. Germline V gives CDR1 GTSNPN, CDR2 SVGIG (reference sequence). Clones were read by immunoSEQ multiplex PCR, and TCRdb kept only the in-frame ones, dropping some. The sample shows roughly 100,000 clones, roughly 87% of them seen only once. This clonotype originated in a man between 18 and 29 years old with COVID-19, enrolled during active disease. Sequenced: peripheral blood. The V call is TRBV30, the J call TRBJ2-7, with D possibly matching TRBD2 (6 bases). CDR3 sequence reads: CAWSAIRVEGTYEQYF. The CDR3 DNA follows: TGTGCCTGGAGTGCGATAAGGGTGGAGGGGACTTACGAGCAGTACTTC.